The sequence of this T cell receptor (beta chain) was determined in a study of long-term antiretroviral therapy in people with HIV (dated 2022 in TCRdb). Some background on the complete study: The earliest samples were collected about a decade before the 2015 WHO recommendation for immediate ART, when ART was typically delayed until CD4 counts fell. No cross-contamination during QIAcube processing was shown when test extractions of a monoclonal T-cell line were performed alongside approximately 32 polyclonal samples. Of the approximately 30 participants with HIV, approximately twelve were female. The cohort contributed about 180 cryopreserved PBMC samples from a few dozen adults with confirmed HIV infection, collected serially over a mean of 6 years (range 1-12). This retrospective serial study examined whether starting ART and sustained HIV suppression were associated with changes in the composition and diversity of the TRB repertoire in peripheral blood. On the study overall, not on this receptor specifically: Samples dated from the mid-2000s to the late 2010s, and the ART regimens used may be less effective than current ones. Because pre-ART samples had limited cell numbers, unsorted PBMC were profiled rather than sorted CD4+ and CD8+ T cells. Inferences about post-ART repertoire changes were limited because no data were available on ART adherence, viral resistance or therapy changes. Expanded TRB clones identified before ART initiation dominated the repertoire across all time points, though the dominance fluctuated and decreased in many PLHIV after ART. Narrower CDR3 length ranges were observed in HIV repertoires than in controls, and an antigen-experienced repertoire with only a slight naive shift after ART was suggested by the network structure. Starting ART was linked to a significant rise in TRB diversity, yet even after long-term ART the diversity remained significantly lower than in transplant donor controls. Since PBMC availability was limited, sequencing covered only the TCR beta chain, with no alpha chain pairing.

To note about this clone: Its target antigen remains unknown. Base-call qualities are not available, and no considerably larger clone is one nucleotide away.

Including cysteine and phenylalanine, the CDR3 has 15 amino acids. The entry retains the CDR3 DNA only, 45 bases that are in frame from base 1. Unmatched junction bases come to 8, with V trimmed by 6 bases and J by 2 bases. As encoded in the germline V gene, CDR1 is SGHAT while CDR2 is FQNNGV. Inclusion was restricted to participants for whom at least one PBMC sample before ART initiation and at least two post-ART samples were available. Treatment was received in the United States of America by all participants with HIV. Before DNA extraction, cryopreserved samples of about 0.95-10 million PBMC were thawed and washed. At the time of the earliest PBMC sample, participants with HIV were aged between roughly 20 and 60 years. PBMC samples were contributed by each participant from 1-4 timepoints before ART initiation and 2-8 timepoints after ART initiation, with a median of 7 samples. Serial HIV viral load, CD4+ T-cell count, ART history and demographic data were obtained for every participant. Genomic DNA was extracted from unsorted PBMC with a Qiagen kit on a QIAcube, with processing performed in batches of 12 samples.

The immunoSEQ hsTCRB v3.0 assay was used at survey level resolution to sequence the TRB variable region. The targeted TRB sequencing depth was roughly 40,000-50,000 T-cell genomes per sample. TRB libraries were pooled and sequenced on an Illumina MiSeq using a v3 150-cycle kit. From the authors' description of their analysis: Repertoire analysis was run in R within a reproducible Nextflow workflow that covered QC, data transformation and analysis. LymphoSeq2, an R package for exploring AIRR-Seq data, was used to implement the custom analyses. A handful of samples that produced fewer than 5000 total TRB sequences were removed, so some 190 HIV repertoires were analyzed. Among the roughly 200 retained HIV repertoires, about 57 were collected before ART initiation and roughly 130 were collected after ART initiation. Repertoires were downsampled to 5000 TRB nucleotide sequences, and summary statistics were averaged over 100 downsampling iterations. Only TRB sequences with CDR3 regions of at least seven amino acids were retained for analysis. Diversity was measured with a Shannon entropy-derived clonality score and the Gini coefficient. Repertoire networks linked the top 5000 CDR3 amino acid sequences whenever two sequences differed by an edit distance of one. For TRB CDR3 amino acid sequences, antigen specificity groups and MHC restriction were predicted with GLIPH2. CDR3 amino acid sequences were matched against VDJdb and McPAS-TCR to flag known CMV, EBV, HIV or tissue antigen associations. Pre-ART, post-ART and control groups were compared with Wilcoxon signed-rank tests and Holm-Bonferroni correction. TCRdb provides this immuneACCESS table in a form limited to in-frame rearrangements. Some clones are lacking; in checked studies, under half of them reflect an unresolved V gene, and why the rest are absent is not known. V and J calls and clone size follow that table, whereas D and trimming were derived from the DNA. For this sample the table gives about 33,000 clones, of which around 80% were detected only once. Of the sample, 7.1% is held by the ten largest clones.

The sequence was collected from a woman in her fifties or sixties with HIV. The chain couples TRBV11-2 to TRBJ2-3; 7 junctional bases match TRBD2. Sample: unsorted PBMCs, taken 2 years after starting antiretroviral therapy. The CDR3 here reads CASSQRTRATDTQYF. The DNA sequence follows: TGTGCCAGCAGTCAAAGGACTAGGGCCACAGATACGCAGTATTTT.